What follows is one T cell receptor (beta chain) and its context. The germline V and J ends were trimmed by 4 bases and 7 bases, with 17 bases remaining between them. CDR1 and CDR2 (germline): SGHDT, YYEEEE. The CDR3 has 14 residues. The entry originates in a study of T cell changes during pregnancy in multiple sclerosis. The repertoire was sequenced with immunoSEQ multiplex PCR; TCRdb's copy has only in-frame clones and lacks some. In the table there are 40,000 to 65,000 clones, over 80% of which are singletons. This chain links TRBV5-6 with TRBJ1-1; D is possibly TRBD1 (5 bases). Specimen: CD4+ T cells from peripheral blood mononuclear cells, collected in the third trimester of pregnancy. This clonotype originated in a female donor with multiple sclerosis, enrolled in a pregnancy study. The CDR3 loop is CASSVYLRQLEAFF. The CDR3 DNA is TGTGCCAGCAGCGTCTACCTCCGACAGCTTGAAGCTTTCTTT.